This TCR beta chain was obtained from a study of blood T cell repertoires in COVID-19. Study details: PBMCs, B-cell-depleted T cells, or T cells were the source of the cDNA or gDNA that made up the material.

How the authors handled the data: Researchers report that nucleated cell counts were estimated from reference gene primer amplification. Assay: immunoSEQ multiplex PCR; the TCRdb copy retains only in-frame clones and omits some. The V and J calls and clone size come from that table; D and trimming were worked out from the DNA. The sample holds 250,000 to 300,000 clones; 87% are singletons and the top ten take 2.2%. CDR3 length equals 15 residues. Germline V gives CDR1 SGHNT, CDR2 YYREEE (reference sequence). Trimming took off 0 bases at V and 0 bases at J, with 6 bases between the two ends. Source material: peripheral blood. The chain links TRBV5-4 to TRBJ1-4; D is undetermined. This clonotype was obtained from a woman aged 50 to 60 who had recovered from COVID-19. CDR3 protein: CASSLGAATNEKLFF. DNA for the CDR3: TGTGCCAGCAGCTTGGGGGCCGCAACTAATGAAAAACTGTTTTTT.